Following are 21 T cell receptor beta chains from one sample sequenced in a study of CD4 T cells in relation to SARS-CoV-2 and coronaviruses. The unexposed donors gave CD4+ T cells in about 2011-2018, prior to COVID-19. CD4+ T cells were isolated from the cells after around 11 days of culture. Their antigens remain unidentified. Assay: immunoSEQ multiplex PCR; the TCRdb copy retains only in-frame clones and omits some. The repertoire holds about 30,000 clones, with around 72% as singletons. The sample was CD4+ T cells from PBMCs, cultured in vitro. The receptors derive from a human donor in good health.

This clone was counted once. The chain employs TRBV6-5 and TRBJ1-1, with TRBD1 identical over 8 bases. CDR3 length: 13 amino acids. V lost 3 bases to trimming and J lost 6 bases; unmatched junction nucleotides: 3. Germline V lookup: CDR1 MNHEY, CDR2 SVGAGI. The CDR3: CASSYTTGAEAFF. DNA for the CDR3: TGTGCCAGCAGTTATACGACAGGGGCTGAAGCTTTCTTT.

The V call is TRBV3-1 (or the pseudogene TRBV3-2), the J call TRBJ2-5, with 10 bases identical to TRBD2. The CDR3 is 15 amino acids. V was pared by 3 bases and J by 4 bases, with 5 bases of the junction left unmatched. CDR1 and CDR2 (germline): LGHDT, YNNKEL (reference sequence). The CDR3 nucleotides read TGTGCCAGCAGCCAGGACACTAGCGGGGTAGAGACCCAGTACTTC. Amino acids: CASSQDTSGVETQYF.

The chain is built from TRBV4-3 and TRBJ2-2; D might be TRBD2 (6 bases). From germline, CDR1 is LGHNA and CDR2 YSLEER. The CDR3 length is 15 residues. Deletions cut 2 bases from V and 6 bases from J, with 13 bases between. CDR3 residues: CASSQRLGVPGELFF. The CDR3 DNA reads TGCGCCAGCAGCCAACGACTAGGAGTGCCCGGGGAGCTGTTTTTT.

This clone was counted a single time. The chain recombines TRBV7-9 with TRBJ2-1; D is perhaps TRBD2 (6 bases). Germline assignment: CDR1 SEHNR and CDR2 FQNEAQ (reference sequence). The CDR3 spans 17 residues. V was cut by 1 base and J by 7 bases, with 20 bases left in between. The CDR3 sequence: CASSLGLWGRRLNEQFF. CDR3 DNA: TGTGCCAGCAGCTTAGGCTTATGGGGGAGGAGGTTGAATGAGCAGTTCTTC.

The V gene is TRBV18, the J gene TRBJ2-1; D might be TRBD1 (5 bases). Germline values: CDR1 KGHSH, CDR2 LQKENI. The ends were cut back, 0 bases at V and 8 bases at J, with 11 bases in the middle. This CDR3 spans 14 amino acids. CDR3 in amino acids: CASSPPGAFYEQFF. CDR3 DNA: TGTGCCAGCTCACCACCAGGGGCTTTTTATGAGCAGTTCTTC.

The CDR3 DNA is TGTGCCAGCAGCTTAGACCAGGGGAGCTCCTACAATGAGCAGTTCTTC. It specifies CASSLDQGSSYNEQFF. The V call is TRBV7-6, the J call TRBJ2-1, with D possibly matching TRBD1 (6 bases). Germline V CDR1 and CDR2: SGHVS, FNYEAQ. V gave up 1 base and J gave up 0 bases, with 10 bases separating them. This CDR3 region has 16 residues.

V and J are TRBV4-1 and TRBJ1-1, with D tentatively TRBD1 (5 bases). The ends were cut back, 7 bases at V and 2 bases at J, with 11 bases in the middle. The CDR3 spans 13 residues. Germline V CDR1 and CDR2: MGHRA, YSYEKL. The CDR3 protein is CASKNRLNTEAFF. CDR3 DNA sequence: TGCGCCAGCAAGAACAGGCTTAACACTGAAGCTTTCTTT.

The V call is TRBV7-2, the J call TRBJ2-1; 8 bases match TRBD2. The germline gives CDR1 SGHTA, CDR2 FQGNSA. J was trimmed by 8 bases and V by 5 bases; bases with no gene match: 14. This CDR3 has 16 residues. The CDR3 is CASSLEAGTSNYEQFF. In DNA, the CDR3 is TGTGCCAGCAGCCTAGAGGCCGGGACTAGTAACTATGAGCAGTTCTTC.

The CDR3 loop reads CSVVEGIGLQPQHF. The CDR3 region has the DNA TGCAGCGTTGTGGAGGGTATAGGTCTCCAGCCCCAGCATTTT. This chain links TRBV29-1 with TRBJ1-5; D not resolved. This CDR3 contains 14 residues. Deletions cut 4 bases from V and 7 bases from J, with 17 bases between. In germline, CDR1 is SQVTM, CDR2 ANQGSEA.

This sequence joins TRBV5-6 and TRBJ2-5; D may be TRBD2 (6 bases). This CDR3 has 14 residues. The ends were cut back, 4 bases at V and 5 bases at J, with 15 bases in the middle. The V gene's germline CDR1 is SGHDT and CDR2 YYEEEE. The CDR3 bases are TGTGCCAGCAGCCCGACGGGGGTGGGGGAGACCCAGTACTTC. Translation: CASSPTGVGETQYF.

The chain recombines TRBV6-5 with TRBJ2-2, with 8 bases lining up with TRBD1. The CDR3 covers 15 residues. V was pared by 5 bases and J by 8 bases, with 10 bases of the junction left unmatched. In germline, CDR1 is MNHEY, CDR2 SVGAGI. CDR3 loop: CASSSSQGALGELFF. The CDR3 coding sequence is TGTGCCAGCAGTAGTAGCCAGGGGGCGCTAGGGGAGCTGTTTTTT.

This rearrangement joins TRBV2 to TRBJ2-7, with D possibly matching TRBD2 (5 bases). Germline lookup yields CDR1 SNHLY and CDR2 FYNNEI. The CDR3 length is 14 residues. Trimming shortened V by 3 bases and J by 0 bases, and 9 bases separated the two germline ends. CDR3 in amino acids: CASSERVLSYEQYF. The DNA for the CDR3 is TGTGCCAGCAGTGAGCGGGTCCTCTCCTACGAGCAGTACTTC.

The rearrangement links TRBV19 to TRBJ2-3; a weak D match, TRBD1 (5 bases). V shed 0 bases and J shed 3 bases, with 13 bases lying between them. The CDR3 consists of 16 residues. Germline-derived CDR1 and CDR2 are LNHDA and SQIVND (reference sequence). The CDR3: CASSIDSRDGTDTQYF. The CDR3 nucleotides are TGTGCCAGTAGTATAGATAGCAGGGATGGGACAGATACGCAGTATTTT.

The rearrangement uses TRBV7-9 and TRBJ1-3, with unresolved D. CDR1 is SEHNR, CDR2 FQNEAQ, per germline (reference sequence). Trimming shortened V by 3 bases and J by 2 bases, and 14 bases separated the two germline ends. The length of the CDR3 is 16 residues. CDR3 nucleotide sequence: TGTGCCAGCAGCTTTAGTTGGGCCGGGGCTGGAAACACCATATATTTT. Translation: CASSFSWAGAGNTIYF.

V usage is TRBV19 and J usage is TRBJ2-1; 8 bases are a match to TRBD2. The CDR3 covers 14 residues. Germline V gene sequence: CDR1 LNHDA, CDR2 SQIVND (reference sequence). V shed 10 bases and J 8 bases; nucleotides not matched to a gene: 13. In nucleotides, the CDR3 is TGTGCCACAAAAGCGGGAGTGGTGTTGGATGAGCAGTTCTTC. It is translated as CATKAGVVLDEQFF.

The V call is TRBV7-2, the J call TRBJ2-1; D could derive from TRBD1 or TRBD2 (6 bases each). Trimming removed 5 bases from V and 0 bases from J, with 14 bases in between. Germline V gives CDR1 SGHTA, CDR2 FQGNSA. This CDR3 region has 16 residues. Written as DNA, the CDR3 is TGTGCCAGCAGCAAGGAGGGGGAGAGCTCCTACAATGAGCAGTTCTTC. The encoded protein is CASSKEGESSYNEQFF. The full variable domain, with the rest looked up from reference TRBV7-2 and TRBJ2-1, is GAGVSQSPSNKVTEKGKDVELRCDPISGHTALYWYRQSLGQGLEFLIYFQGNSAPDKSGLPSDRFSAERTGGSVSTLTIQRTQQEDSAVYLCASSKEGESSYNEQFFGPGTRLTVL.

The V gene is TRBV5-4, the J gene TRBJ2-5; D remains unclear. The CDR3 is 11 residues long. V lost 6 bases and J lost 2, with 5 bases in between. Per germline, CDR1 SGHNT and CDR2 YYREEE (reference sequence). DNA of the CDR3: TGTGCCAGCACCCTACAAGAGACCCAGTACTTC. Protein: CASTLQETQYF.

The count of this clone is one. The chain couples TRBV14 to TRBJ2-1, with D perhaps matching TRBD1 (5 bases). The germline V gene encodes CDR1 SGHDN and CDR2 FVKESK. V was clipped by 4 bases and J by 8 bases, with 15 bases between them. CDR3 size: 14 residues. The CDR3 is CASSLALGAYEQFF. CDR3 bases: TGTGCCAGCAGCCTAGCCCTAGGGGCGTATGAGCAGTTCTTC. The variable domain in full, with the rest retrieved from reference TRBV14 and TRBJ2-1, is EAGVTQFPSHSVIEKGQTVTLRCDPISGHDNLYWYRRVMGKEIKFLLHFVKESKQDESGMPNNRFLAERTGGTYSTLKVQPAELEDSGVYFCASSLALGAYEQFFGPGTRLTVL.

In this sample, this clone turned up a few times. The chain couples TRBV5-1 to TRBJ2-2, with 13 bases lining up with TRBD2. V shed 3 bases, J shed 6 bases, and the junction held 8 bases outside the gene matches. The CDR3 totals 17 residues. CDR1 and CDR2 (germline): SGHRS, YFSETQ. CDR3 protein: CASSSQLAGGLAGELFF. In nucleotides, the CDR3 is TGCGCCAGCAGCTCTCAACTAGCGGGAGGGCTGGCCGGGGAGCTGTTTTTT.

The genes are TRBV9 and TRBJ2-2; D is uncertain. The germline V gene has CDR1 SGDLS and CDR2 YYNGEE. CDR3 length: 15 residues. Trimming pared 0 bases from V and 1 base from J, leaving 7 bases between. The DNA for the CDR3 is TGTGCCAGCAGCGTAGGCGGCGGGAACACCGGGGAGCTGTTTTTT. Protein sequence: CASSVGGGNTGELFF. Combining the CDR3 with reference TRBV9 and TRBJ2-2 gives the whole variable domain DSGVTQTPKHLITATGQRVTLRCSPRSGDLSVYWYQQSLDQGLQFLIQYYNGEERAKGNILERFSAQQFPDLHSELNLSSLELGDSALYFCASSVGGGNTGELFFGEGSRLTVL.

The chain carries TRBV29-1 and TRBJ2-7; 8 bases are a match to TRBD1. This CDR3 is built from 12 residues. V gave up 6 bases and J gave up 3 bases; unmatched junction bases: 4. Germline V gene data show CDR1 as SQVTM and CDR2 as ANQGSEA. In DNA form, the CDR3 reads TGCAGCGTAGACGGGACAGGCTACGAGCAGTACTTC. Its translation is CSVDGTGYEQYF.